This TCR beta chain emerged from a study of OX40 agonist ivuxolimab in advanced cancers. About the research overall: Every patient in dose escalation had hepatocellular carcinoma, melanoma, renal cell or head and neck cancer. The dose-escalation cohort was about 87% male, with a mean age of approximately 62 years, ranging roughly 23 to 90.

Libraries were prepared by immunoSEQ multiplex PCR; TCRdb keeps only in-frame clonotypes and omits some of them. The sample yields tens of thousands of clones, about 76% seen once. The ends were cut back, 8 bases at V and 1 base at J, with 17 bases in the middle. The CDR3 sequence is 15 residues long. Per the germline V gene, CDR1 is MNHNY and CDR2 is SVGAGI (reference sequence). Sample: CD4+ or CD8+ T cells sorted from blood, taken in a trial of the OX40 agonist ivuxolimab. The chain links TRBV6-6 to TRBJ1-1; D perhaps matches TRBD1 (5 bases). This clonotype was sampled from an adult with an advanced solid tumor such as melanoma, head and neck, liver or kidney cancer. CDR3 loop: CASSDSRDPNTEAFF. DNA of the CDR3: TGTGCCAGCTCGGATTCACGGGACCCGAACACTGAAGCTTTCTTT.